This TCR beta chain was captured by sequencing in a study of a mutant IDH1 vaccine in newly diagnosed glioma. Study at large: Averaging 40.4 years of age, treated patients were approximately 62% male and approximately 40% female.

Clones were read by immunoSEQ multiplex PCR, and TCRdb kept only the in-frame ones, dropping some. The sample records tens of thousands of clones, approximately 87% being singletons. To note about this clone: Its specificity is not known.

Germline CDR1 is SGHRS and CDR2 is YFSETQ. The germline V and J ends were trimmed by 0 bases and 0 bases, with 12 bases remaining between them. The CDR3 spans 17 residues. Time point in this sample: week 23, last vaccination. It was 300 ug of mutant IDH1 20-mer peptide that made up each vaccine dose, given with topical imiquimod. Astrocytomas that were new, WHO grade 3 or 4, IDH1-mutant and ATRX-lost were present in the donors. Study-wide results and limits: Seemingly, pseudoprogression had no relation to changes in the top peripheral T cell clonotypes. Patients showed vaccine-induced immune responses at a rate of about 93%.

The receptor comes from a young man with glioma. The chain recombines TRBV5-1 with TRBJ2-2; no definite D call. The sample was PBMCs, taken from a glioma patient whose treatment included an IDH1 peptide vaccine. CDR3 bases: TGCGCCAGCAGCTTGGGGAAAACCGGAGCGAACACCGGGGAGCTGTTTTTT. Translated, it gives CASSLGKTGANTGELFF.